Sequencing of this T cell receptor (beta chain) was carried out in a study of cytomegalovirus exposure and HLA in healthy donors (dated by TCRdb to about 2017). About the study as a whole: The roughly 670 repertoires of the first cohort and the 110 or so validation repertoires were produced on the same platform, according to a later analysis. The study was designed to test whether signatures of past pathogen exposure could be identified by cataloging public T cell receptors. A separate validation cohort of roughly 130 different subjects was used in addition to the roughly 670-subject first cohort. To predict cytomegalovirus infection status, the study combined high-throughput TCR immunosequencing, statistical association of individual TCRs with disease status, and machine learning.

The donors belonged to the validation cohort of around 130 subjects, which was separate from the roughly 700-subject first cohort. Comments on this clone: Its antigen is unknown. Base-call qualities are not available, and no considerably larger clone is one nucleotide away.

CDR1 and CDR2 are read off the germline V gene as SGHRS and YFSETQ. Here V drops 3 bases and J drops 8 bases, and the junction holds 9 bases not matched to any gene. Including cysteine and phenylalanine, the CDR3 has 16 amino acids. The CDR3 DNA has 48 bases and is translated from base 1. Library construction relied on the immunoSEQ multiplex PCR assay. The authors' analysis ran thus. A statistical classification framework was developed to diagnose cytomegalovirus status using the catalog of TCR beta chain sequences. The table comes from immuneACCESS by way of TCRdb, which keeps in-frame sequences with V and J called. Part of the clones is missing from these tables; in studies checked, under half for an unresolved V gene and the rest for unknown reasons. V and J calls and clone size follow that table, whereas D and trimming were derived from the DNA. In all, the sample holds 90,000 to 150,000 clones, and roughly 90% of those were seen once. The ten largest clones take up around 6% of the sample.

Paper-wide results and their limitations: The authors suggested that the approach could potentially be extended to other disease states and immunological phenotypes. In the study, 150 to 200 TCR beta chains were listed as associated with cytomegalovirus. Most TCR sequences were observed very rarely across donors, whereas some public TCRs were present in many individuals. In both the original and validation cohorts, the classifier was reported to diagnose cytomegalovirus status with high specificity and sensitivity. In vitro tests confirmed that three of the cytomegalovirus-associated TCR beta chains recognize cytomegalovirus antigens. The validation cohort had no HLA typing available for a later analysis, so co-occurrence within that cohort was assessed over all 120 repertoires. A later analysis found that TCRs clustered in the first cohort also tended to co-occur in the approximately 120 validation repertoires, with just under 95% of cluster scores above 0.

The chain is made from TRBV5-1 and TRBJ2-1; 12 junctional bases match TRBD1. Sequencing was carried out using PBMCs. The TCR sequence derives from a woman under 30 in good health and CMV-seropositive. The DNA sequence is as follows: TGCGCCAGCAGCTCGGGACAGGGGGCTTCGGTCGATGAGCAGTTCTTC. It specifies CASSSGQGASVDEQFF.